The rows below give T cell receptor beta chains drawn from one sample of a study of blood T cell repertoires in COVID-19. Clones were read by immunoSEQ multiplex PCR, and TCRdb kept only the in-frame ones, dropping some. Found here are 65,000 to 80,000 clones, roughly 84% of them singletons; the top ten hold roughly 12%. The sequenced sample consisted of peripheral blood. These receptors were obtained from a human donor in a cohort sampled during active COVID-19. The CDR3 runs from the conserved cysteine through the conserved F or W. D genes are given only for firm matches. Some rows have no size entry. The others give once, few or many, or a class for an expanded clone.

v_call	clone_size	j_call	d_call	cdr3_nt	cdr3_aa
TRBV19	-	TRBJ2-7	-	TGTGCCAGTAGCCCATATGGTGGGGCTCCCTACGAGCAGTACTTC	CASSPYGGAPYEQYF
TRBV5-1	-	TRBJ1-5	-	TGCGCCAGTAGTCAGGGTGAGGATCAGCCCCAGCATTTT	CASSQGEDQPQHF
TRBV11-2	-	TRBJ2-7	TRBD2	TGTGCCAGCAGCCCAACGACGGGGGGGTCCTACGAGCAGTACTTC	CASSPTTGGSYEQYF
TRBV5-1	-	TRBJ2-1	-	TGCGCCAGCAGCTTGGATTCTAGCAACTACAATGAGCAGTTCTTC	CASSLDSSNYNEQFF
TRBV11-2	-	TRBJ1-1	-	TGTGCCAGCAGCTTAGTCCCGGGTTGGCCGAACACTGAAGCTTTCTTT	CASSLVPGWPNTEAFF
TRBV28	-	TRBJ2-7	-	TGTGCCAGCAGTTCTCCGGGACACAAATTCTACGAGCAGTACTTC	CASSSPGHKFYEQYF
TRBV20-1	-	TRBJ2-3	-	TGCAGAACAGAACACGCAGATACGCAGTATTTT	CRTEHADTQYF
TRBV15	-	TRBJ1-4	TRBD1	TGTGCCACCAGTCGCCCTCACAGGGGGCAAAATGAAAAACTGTTTTTT	CATSRPHRGQNEKLFF
TRBV6-1	-	TRBJ1-5	-	TGTGCCAGCAGTGAGGTCAGGGCGCAGCATTTT	CASSEVRAQHF
TRBV3-1/TRBV3-2	few	TRBJ1-1	-	TGTGCCAGCAGCCAAGGGCAGAACACTGAAGCTTTCTTT	CASSQGQNTEAFF
TRBV19	-	TRBJ2-7	TRBD1	TGTGCCAGTAGGGGACCGGGACAGGGCTCCTACGAGCAGTACTTC	CASRGPGQGSYEQYF
TRBV5-4	few	TRBJ1-1	-	TGTGCCAGCAGCTTGGACAGAAATGAAGCTTTCTTT	CASSLDRNEAFF
TRBV11-2	-	TRBJ1-2	TRBD1	TGTGCCAGCAGCAAAGGACAGGGGTTTGGCTACACCTTC	CASSKGQGFGYTF
TRBV19	-	TRBJ1-4	-	TGTGCCAGTAAGAAGTTATCGGGAAACAATGAAAAACTGTTTTTT	CASKKLSGNNEKLFF
TRBV5-6	-	TRBJ2-4	TRBD1	TGTGCCAGCAGCCAGGACAGGGGGCGAGTTAACATTCAGTACTTC	CASSQDRGRVNIQYF
TRBV2	-	TRBJ2-5	TRBD1	TGTGCCAGCAGTGAGTTCGGGACAGCAGAAGAGACCCAGTACTTC	CASSEFGTAEETQYF
TRBV5-1	-	TRBJ2-7	-	TGCGCCAGCAGCCCTGCAAGCGGACCCTACGAGCAGTACTTC	CASSPASGPYEQYF
TRBV2	-	TRBJ2-7	-	TGTGCCAGCAGTGGAGGGCGCCAGTTGTCCTACGAGCAGTACTTC	CASSGGRQLSYEQYF
TRBV25-1	-	TRBJ2-3	TRBD2	TGTGCCAGCTCCCGGACTAGCCCATCCACAGATACGCAGTATTTT	CASSRTSPSTDTQYF
TRBV13	-	TRBJ2-3	-	TGTGCCAGCAGCTTACGGCTAGCAGGCACAGATACGCAGTATTTT	CASSLRLAGTDTQYF
TRBV7-9	few	TRBJ2-7	TRBD1	TGTGCCAGCAGGAGACAGGGGTTCTCCTACGAGCAGTACTTC	CASRRQGFSYEQYF
TRBV5-1	-	TRBJ2-1	TRBD1	TGCGCCAGCAGCTTCGGGACAGGGACAGGTGAGCAGTTCTTC	CASSFGTGTGEQFF
TRBV18	-	TRBJ2-2	-	TGTGCCAGCTCACCACTTGGAGGCGGGGAGCTGTTTTTT	CASSPLGGGELFF
TRBV2	few	TRBJ2-2	TRBD1	TGTGCCAGCAGTGACCGGGACAGGGACACCGGGGAGCTGTTTTTT	CASSDRDRDTGELFF
TRBV2	-	TRBJ1-5	-	TGTGCCAGCAAACTCGACCGGGGGTTCAATCAGCCCCAGCATTTT	CASKLDRGFNQPQHF
TRBV5-8	-	TRBJ2-3	-	TGTGCCAGCAGCTTTGGAGTCCAGGGGTGGACAGATACGCAGTATTTT	CASSFGVQGWTDTQYF
TRBV2	few	TRBJ1-4	TRBD1	TGTGCCAGCGACAGGGGGCCCAATGAAAAACTGTTTTTT	CASDRGPNEKLFF
TRBV27	once	TRBJ2-1	-	TGTGCCAGCAGGCCAGATGGAAGGGGGGAGCAGTTCTTC	CASRPDGRGEQFF
TRBV3-1/TRBV3-2	-	TRBJ2-7	TRBD2	TGTGCCAGCAGCCCTTCCCCCAGCGGGGGGGGCGGCGAGCAGTACTTC	CASSPSPSGGGGEQYF
TRBV18	-	TRBJ2-5	-	TGTGCCAGCATCCGGGGCCAAGAGACCCAGTACTTC	CASIRGQETQYF
TRBV9	-	TRBJ1-4	-	TGTGCCAGCAGCGAAACGCCCGGAACTAATGAAAAACTGTTTTTT	CASSETPGTNEKLFF
TRBV2	-	TRBJ1-2	-	TGTGCCAGCAGTACCGGGTTTGGGGGGACCTATGGCTACACCTTC	CASSTGFGGTYGYTF
TRBV6-5	-	TRBJ2-1	TRBD2	TGTGCCAGCCGACTAGCCTCCTACAATGAGCAGTTCTTC	CASRLASYNEQFF
TRBV6-5	-	TRBJ1-1	TRBD1	TGTGCCACGGACAGGATCGCTGAAGCTTTCTTT	CATDRIAEAFF
TRBV30	-	TRBJ2-1	TRBD2	TGTGCCTGGAGTGGCACTACTAGCGGGGACTACAATGAGCAGTTCTTC	CAWSGTTSGDYNEQFF
TRBV28	-	TRBJ2-5	-	TGTGCCAGCAGTTTAGGGGGGAACCCGACAAAGACCCAGTACTTC	CASSLGGNPTKTQYF
TRBV2	once	TRBJ1-4	TRBD1	TGTGCCAGCAGTCGGACAGGGGGCGCGACTAATGAAAAACTGTTTTTT	CASSRTGGATNEKLFF
TRBV21-1	once	TRBJ1-2	-	TGTGCCAGCAGCTCTCGACAGGGGGCGTCCACTGGCTACACCTTC	CASSSRQGASTGYTF
TRBV24-1	-	TRBJ1-6	-	TGTGCCACCAGTGATTTGACCCAGCAGGGGACGGAGGATTCACCCCTCCACTTT	CATSDLTQQGTEDSPLHF
TRBV6-1	-	TRBJ2-1	TRBD1	TGTGCCAGCAGTGATTGGGGGACAGGAGGCAATGAGCAGTTCTTC	CASSDWGTGGNEQFF
TRBV2	-	TRBJ1-2	-	TGTGCCAGCAGCACCGGGACACCCTATGGCTACACCTTC	CASSTGTPYGYTF
TRBV7-9	-	TRBJ2-5	-	TGTGCCAGCAGTCGGGAAGGGGGAGAGACCCAGTACTTC	CASSREGGETQYF
TRBV5-1	-	TRBJ2-5	TRBD1	TGCGCCAGCAGCTTGGGGGGACAGGGGGAGACCCAGTACTTC	CASSLGGQGETQYF
TRBV19	-	TRBJ1-1	TRBD1	TGTGCCAGTAGTACCCCCGACAGGGGATTTAGAGCTTTCTTT	CASSTPDRGFRAFF
TRBV30	-	TRBJ2-7	TRBD1	TGTGCCTGGAGTGGGGTGATCCGGGACGGGACAGGGACCCTTGGGCAGTACTTC	CAWSGVIRDGTGTLGQYF
TRBV19	-	TRBJ1-5	-	TGTGCCAGTACCGACCTCGCAGGGCTGAGCAATCAGCCCCAGCATTTT	CASTDLAGLSNQPQHF
TRBV7-2	-	TRBJ2-5	TRBD2	TGTGCCAGCAGCCCTAGCGGGGGGCCTCAAGAGACCCAGTACTTC	CASSPSGGPQETQYF
TRBV2	-	TRBJ1-5	TRBD1	TGTGCCAGCAGTGGCGGACAGGGCCGGGGTCAGCCCCAGCATTTT	CASSGGQGRGQPQHF
TRBV5-1	-	TRBJ1-6	-	TGCGCCAGCAGGGGGGGTGATAATTCACCCCTCCACTTT	CASRGGDNSPLHF
TRBV5-1	-	TRBJ1-1	TRBD1	TGCGCCAGCAGCTTGGCCGGGACAGGTGGGAACACTGAAGCTTTCTTT	CASSLAGTGGNTEAFF
TRBV5-1	few	TRBJ1-3	-	TGCGCCAGCAGCCCCCAGTCGGGGGCTGGAAACACCATATATTTT	CASSPQSGAGNTIYF
TRBV5-4	-	TRBJ2-7	-	TGTGCCAGCAGCTTGGCACGAAAGGGGTCCTACGAGCAGTACTTC	CASSLARKGSYEQYF
TRBV6-6	few	TRBJ2-7	TRBD2	TGTGCCAGCAGTGTAGCGGGGGAGGGTTACGAGCAGTACTTC	CASSVAGEGYEQYF
TRBV6-1	-	TRBJ2-1	-	TGTGCCAGCAGTGAAGAGAGTAACTACAATGAGCAGTTCTTC	CASSEESNYNEQFF
TRBV9	-	TRBJ2-3	-	TGTGCCAGCAGCGTAGGCGGGGATACGCAGTATTTT	CASSVGGDTQYF
TRBV6-1	once	TRBJ1-2	-	TGTGCCAGCAGTGAACTGGGGGCTGGCTATGGCTACACCTTC	CASSELGAGYGYTF
TRBV5-4	-	TRBJ2-1	-	TGTGCCAGCAGCTTGGTGGCGGCGGCTACCAGCTCCTACAATGAGCAGTTCTTC	CASSLVAAATSSYNEQFF
TRBV5-1	-	TRBJ1-4	-	TGCGCCAGCAGCTCAACAACAACTAATGAAAAACTGTTTTTT	CASSSTTTNEKLFF
TRBV11-1	-	TRBJ2-5	TRBD2	TGTGCCAGCAGCTTAGGGACTAGCGGGAGGAAAGAGACCCAGTACTTC	CASSLGTSGRKETQYF